This T cell receptor (beta chain) was captured by sequencing in a study of T cell changes during pregnancy in multiple sclerosis. Only in-frame clones appear in the TCRdb table, and some are missing; sequencing was by immunoSEQ multiplex PCR. The sample has 50,000 to 60,000 clones, roughly nine tenths seen once. From germline, CDR1 is WNHNN and CDR2 SYGVQD (reference sequence). V lost 0 bases to trimming and J lost 5 bases, with 13 bases between them. This CDR3 comprises 15 residues. The sample consisted of CD4+ T cells from peripheral blood mononuclear cells, taken in the third trimester of pregnancy. This TCR derives from a female donor with multiple sclerosis, enrolled in a pregnancy study. The chain employs TRBV10-1 and TRBJ2-5; D perhaps matches TRBD1 (6 bases). The CDR3 DNA is TGCGCCAGCAGTGAGTCGAGTGACAGGCCGGAGACCCAGTACTTC. Translation: CASSESSDRPETQYF.